The 8 T cell receptor beta chains given below trace back to one sample, sequenced in a study of response to subunit inactivated influenza vaccine. TCRdb re-analysed the RT-PCR reads in MiXCR, keeping a single row per CDR3 protein. Among 700,000 to 900,000 distinct CDR3 sequences listed, roughly 20% were seen once. Here the sequenced sample was PBMCs from blood, taken more than 4 days after vaccination. These TCRs come from a middle-aged man who received an inactivated influenza vaccine.

The V and J genes are TRBV10-3 and TRBJ2-2, with 13 bases lining up with TRBD2. The CDR3 consists of 18 residues. V lost 6 bases and J lost 3; bases outside the gene matches: 10. From germline, CDR1 is ENHRY and CDR2 SYGVKD. The CDR3 spells CAIRPGLAGPGDTGELFF. The CDR3 coding sequence is TGTGCCATCAGACCGGGACTAGCGGGGCCCGGGGACACCGGGGAGCTGTTTTTT.

There are many counts of this clonotype. This chain uses TRBV4-3 with TRBJ2-2; 14 bases fit TRBD2. The CDR3 extends over 16 amino acids. V was clipped by 4 bases and J by 7 bases; unmatched bases: 5. The germline gives CDR1 LGHNA, CDR2 YSLEER. The CDR3 loop reads CASSRLAGGPVGELFF. The CDR3 bases are TGCGCCAGCAGCCGACTAGCGGGAGGGCCAGTCGGGGAGCTGTTTTTT.

The V call is TRBV20-1, the J call TRBJ2-5; 8 nucleotides align to TRBD2. The CDR3 totals 16 residues. Germline CDR1 and CDR2: DFQATT and SNEGSKA (reference sequence). Germline trimming cut 3 bases from V and 1 base from J; bases unmatched to any gene: 10. The CDR3 DNA reads TGCAGTGCTAGCCCGGTCACTAGCGGTCGCCAAGAGACCCAGTACTTC. Its translation is CSASPVTSGRQETQYF.

Only a few counts were recorded for this clonotype. The chain's CDR3 is CASILGVPALTDTQYF. For the CDR3, the DNA is TGTGCCAGCATATTAGGTGTCCCGGCACTCACAGATACGCAGTATTTT. The V and J genes are TRBV12-3 or TRBV12-4 and TRBJ2-3; no clear D gene. The CDR3 loop spans 16 amino acids. Trimming took 7 bases from V and 2 from J, leaving 19 bases between them.

This clonotype was observed a handful of times. This chain uses TRBV6-1 with TRBJ1-4; the D is unclear. Germline-derived CDR1 and CDR2 are MNHNS and SASEGT. The CDR3 sequence is 14 residues long. The germline V and J ends were trimmed by 5 bases and 5 bases, with 12 bases remaining between them. The CDR3 region has the DNA TGTGCCAGCAGTCCACAGCGTTACAATGAAAAACTGTTTTTT. It is translated as CASSPQRYNEKLFF.

This clonotype was counted between two and nine times. The CDR3 loop is CASSFGSNNEQFF. In DNA, the CDR3 is TGTGCCAGCAGCTTCGGTTCTAACAATGAGCAGTTCTTC. The V and J genes are TRBV7-2 and TRBJ2-1; D not resolved. The CDR3 is 13 residues long. The V and J ends lost 3 bases and 5 bases respectively, with 8 bases between them. Per germline, CDR1 SGHTA and CDR2 FQGNSA.

This clonotype showed up just a few times. V gene TRBV7-6 combines with J gene TRBJ2-5, with TRBD2 matching 8 bases. Germline V gene lookup returns CDR1 SGHVS and CDR2 FNYEAQ. The V and J ends lost 2 bases and 4 bases, in that order; junction bases with no gene match: 15. The CDR3 consists of 18 residues. The CDR3: CASSLWGSGSHSGETQYF. DNA for the CDR3: TGTGCCAGCAGCTTATGGGGCAGCGGGAGCCATTCGGGAGAGACCCAGTACTTC.

This clonotype has a handful of counts. The chain recombines TRBV12-3 or TRBV12-4 with TRBJ2-7; D not certain. V was clipped by 1 base and J by 6 bases, with 10 bases between them. The CDR3 spans 13 residues. The CDR3 loop is CASSLGDYIEQYF. In DNA form, the CDR3 reads TGTGCCAGCAGTTTAGGGGATTACATCGAGCAGTACTTC.